The entry below describes one T cell receptor (beta chain). The antigen is undetermined. TCRdb reanalysed the 5' RACE reads using MiXCR and keeps one entry per CDR3 protein. Found here are 50,000 or so distinct CDR3 sequences, over 8.5% of them singletons; the top ten hold roughly 10%. This sample is part of a study of T-cell memory formation after mild COVID-19. In the study overall: The two donors had largely donor-specific TCR clusters. Notes on the study in general: Chiefly within CM and EM were the contracting CD4+ clones; CD8+ ones were within EMRA. Memory sampled before infection contained some responding clones, suggesting cross-reactive memory joined.

The sequence was collected from an adult woman who had mild COVID-19 (a few samples of this study predate the infection). Cell type and time point are not known. The sequencing input was PBMCs or a T cell subset sorted from them (not recorded which).

CDR3 coding DNA: TGCAGTGCTCGGACTAGCGGGGTTGTAACGCAGTATTTT. Translating it yields CSARTSGVVTQYF. The rearrangement joins TRBV20-1 to TRBJ2-3, with 12 positions matching TRBD2. The CDR3 covers 13 residues. CDR1 is DFQATT and CDR2 is SNEGSKA in the germline V gene (reference sequence). The V gene end was trimmed by 5 bases and the J gene end by 9 bases; junction bases not matched to a gene: 6.